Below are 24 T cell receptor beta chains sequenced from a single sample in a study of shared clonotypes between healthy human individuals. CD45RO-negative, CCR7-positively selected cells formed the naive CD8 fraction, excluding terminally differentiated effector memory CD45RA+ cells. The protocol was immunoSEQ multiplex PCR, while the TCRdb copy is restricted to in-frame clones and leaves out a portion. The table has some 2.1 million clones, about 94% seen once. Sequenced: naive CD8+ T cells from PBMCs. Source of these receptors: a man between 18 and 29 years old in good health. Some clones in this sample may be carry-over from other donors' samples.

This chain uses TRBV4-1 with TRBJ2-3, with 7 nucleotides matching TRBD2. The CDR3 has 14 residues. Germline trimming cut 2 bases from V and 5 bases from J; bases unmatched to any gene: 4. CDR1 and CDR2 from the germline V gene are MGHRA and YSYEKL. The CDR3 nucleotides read TGCGCCAGCAGCCAAAGGACTAGAATAGATACGCAGTATTTT. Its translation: CASSQRTRIDTQYF.

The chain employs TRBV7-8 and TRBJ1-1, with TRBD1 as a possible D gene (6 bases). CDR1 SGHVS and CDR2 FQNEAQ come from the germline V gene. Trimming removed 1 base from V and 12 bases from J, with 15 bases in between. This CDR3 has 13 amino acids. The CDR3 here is CASSLVGGLRSFF. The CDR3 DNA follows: TGTGCCAGCAGCTTAGTAGGGGGATTGCGGTCTTTCTTT.

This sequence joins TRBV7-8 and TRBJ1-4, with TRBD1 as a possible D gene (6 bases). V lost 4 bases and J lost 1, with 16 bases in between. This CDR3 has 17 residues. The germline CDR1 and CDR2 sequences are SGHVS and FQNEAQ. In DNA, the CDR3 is TGTGCCAGCAGCTCCAGCCCCCCCAGGGGAACTAATGAAAAACTGTTTTTT. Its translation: CASSSSPPRGTNEKLFF.

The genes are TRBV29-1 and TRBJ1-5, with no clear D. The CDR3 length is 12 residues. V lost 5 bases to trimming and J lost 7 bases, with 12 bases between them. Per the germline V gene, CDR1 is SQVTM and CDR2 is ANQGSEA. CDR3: CSVSGHDQPQHF. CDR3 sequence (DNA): TGCAGCGTTTCCGGGCATGACCAGCCCCAGCATTTT.

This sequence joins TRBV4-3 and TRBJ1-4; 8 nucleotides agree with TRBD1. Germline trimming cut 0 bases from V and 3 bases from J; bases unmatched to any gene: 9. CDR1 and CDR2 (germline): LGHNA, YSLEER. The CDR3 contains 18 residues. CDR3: CASSQEVTGEESNEKLFF. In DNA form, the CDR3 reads TGCGCCAGCAGCCAAGAGGTGACAGGGGAAGAGTCTAATGAAAAACTGTTTTTT.

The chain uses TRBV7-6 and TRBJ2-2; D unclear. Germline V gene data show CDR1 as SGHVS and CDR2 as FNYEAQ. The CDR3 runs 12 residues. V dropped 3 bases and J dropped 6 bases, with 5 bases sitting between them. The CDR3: CASSLYSGELFF. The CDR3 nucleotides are TGTGCCAGCAGCTTGTATTCCGGGGAGCTGTTTTTT.

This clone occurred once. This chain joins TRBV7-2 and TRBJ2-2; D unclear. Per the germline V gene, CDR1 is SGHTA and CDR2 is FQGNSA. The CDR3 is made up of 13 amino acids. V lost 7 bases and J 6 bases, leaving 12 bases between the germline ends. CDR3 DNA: TGTGCCAGCACCCTGTTGGGCCCCGGGGAGCTGTTTTTT. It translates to CASTLLGPGELFF.

The CDR3 is CASSLSLGGLSYNEQFF. In DNA form, the CDR3 reads TGTGCCAGCAGTTTATCATTGGGCGGGCTCTCCTACAATGAGCAGTTCTTC. The chain recombines TRBV28 with TRBJ2-1; D might be TRBD2 (5 bases). The V gene's germline CDR1 is MDHEN and CDR2 SYDVKM. CDR3 length: 17 residues. V lost 1 base and J lost 0, with 13 bases in between.

The CDR3 DNA sequence: TGTGCCAGCAGCGTAGGAGGGGGGAGTAAAGGCGTCCTGACTTTC. This sequence encodes CASSVGGGSKGVLTF. The chain is built from TRBV9 and TRBJ2-6; D possibly matches TRBD1 or TRBD2 (6 bases each). Trimming pared 0 bases from V and 12 bases from J, leaving 16 bases between. The CDR3 runs to 15 residues. Germline-derived CDR1 and CDR2 are SGDLS and YYNGEE.

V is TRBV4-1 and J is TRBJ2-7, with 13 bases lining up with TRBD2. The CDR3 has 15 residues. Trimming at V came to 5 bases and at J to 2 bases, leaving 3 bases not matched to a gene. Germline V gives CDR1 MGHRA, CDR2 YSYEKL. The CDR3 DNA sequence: TGCGCCAGCAGCTACGGGACTAGCGGGACCTACGAGCAGTACTTC. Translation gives CASSYGTSGTYEQYF.

The CDR3 here is CASSFPDRGNTIYF. The CDR3 DNA reads as TGTGCCAGCAGTTTCCCGGACCGCGGAAACACCATATATTTT. The chain has TRBV28 and TRBJ1-3; no reliable D call. The CDR3 is 14 residues long. V was trimmed by 3 bases and J by 4 bases, leaving 10 bases between them. Germline CDR1 MDHEN, CDR2 SYDVKM.

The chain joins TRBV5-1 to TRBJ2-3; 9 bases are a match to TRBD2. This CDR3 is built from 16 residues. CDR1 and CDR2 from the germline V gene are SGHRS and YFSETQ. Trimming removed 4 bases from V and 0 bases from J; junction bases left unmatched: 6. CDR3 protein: CASSGTSGSSTDTQYF. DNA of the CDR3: TGCGCCAGCAGCGGAACTAGCGGGTCTAGCACAGATACGCAGTATTTT.

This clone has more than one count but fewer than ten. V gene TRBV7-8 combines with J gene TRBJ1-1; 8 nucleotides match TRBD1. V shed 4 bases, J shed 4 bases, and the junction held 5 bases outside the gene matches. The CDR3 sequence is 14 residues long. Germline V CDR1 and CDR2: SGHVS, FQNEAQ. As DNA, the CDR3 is TGTGCCAGCAGCTGGACAGGGAAGAGCACTGAAGCTTTCTTT. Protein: CASSWTGKSTEAFF.

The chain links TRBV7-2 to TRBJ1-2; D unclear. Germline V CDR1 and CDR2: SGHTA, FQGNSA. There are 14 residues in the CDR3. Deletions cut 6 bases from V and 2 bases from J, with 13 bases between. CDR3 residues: CASRMAWENYGYTF. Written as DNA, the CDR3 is TGTGCCAGCAGGATGGCTTGGGAGAACTATGGCTACACCTTC.

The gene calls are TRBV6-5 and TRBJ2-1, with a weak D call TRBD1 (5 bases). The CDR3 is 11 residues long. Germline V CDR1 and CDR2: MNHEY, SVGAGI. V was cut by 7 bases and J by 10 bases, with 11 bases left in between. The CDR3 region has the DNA TGTGCCAGCACCACAGGATACGAGCAGTTCTTC. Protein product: CASTTGYEQFF.

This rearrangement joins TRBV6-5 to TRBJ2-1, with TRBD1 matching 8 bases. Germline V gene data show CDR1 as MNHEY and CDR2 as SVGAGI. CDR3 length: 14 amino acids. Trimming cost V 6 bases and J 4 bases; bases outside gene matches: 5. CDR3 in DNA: TGTGCCAGCAGCCAGGGGACAGGTTACAATGAGCAGTTCTTC. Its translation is CASSQGTGYNEQFF.

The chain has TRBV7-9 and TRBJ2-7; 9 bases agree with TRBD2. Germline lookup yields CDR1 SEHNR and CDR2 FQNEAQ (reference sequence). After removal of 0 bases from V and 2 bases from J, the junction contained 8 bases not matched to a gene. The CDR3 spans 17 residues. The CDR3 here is CASSLAPGLAFPYEQYF. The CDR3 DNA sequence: TGTGCCAGCAGCTTAGCGCCGGGACTAGCTTTTCCCTACGAGCAGTACTTC.

CDR3 in DNA: TGTGCCAGCAGCCTAGCCTTTACCGGGGAGCTGTTTTTT. Translating it yields CASSLAFTGELFF. The chain uses TRBV7-3 and TRBJ2-2; possibly TRBD2 for D (5 bases). The CDR3 runs 13 residues. The V end was cut by 5 bases, the J end by 5 bases, with 9 bases between. CDR1 is SGHTA, CDR2 FQGTGA, per germline.

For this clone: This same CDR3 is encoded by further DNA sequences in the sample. The CDR3 DNA is TGTGCCAGCAGTACGCGACAGACACCCACCTACGAGCAGTACTTC. Protein product: CASSTRQTPTYEQYF. This chain uses TRBV27 with TRBJ2-7, with a possible D match to TRBD1 (5 bases). Between the trimmed V and J ends, which lost 5 bases and 2 bases, there was a span of 16 bases. The CDR3 totals 15 residues. CDR1 and CDR2 (germline): MNHEY, SMNVEV (reference sequence).

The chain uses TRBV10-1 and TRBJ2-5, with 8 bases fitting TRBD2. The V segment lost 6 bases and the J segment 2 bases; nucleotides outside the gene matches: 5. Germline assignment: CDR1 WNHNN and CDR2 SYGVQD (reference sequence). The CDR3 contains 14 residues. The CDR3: CASRIAGPQETQYF. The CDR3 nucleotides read TGCGCCAGCAGGATAGCGGGACCGCAAGAGACCCAGTACTTC.

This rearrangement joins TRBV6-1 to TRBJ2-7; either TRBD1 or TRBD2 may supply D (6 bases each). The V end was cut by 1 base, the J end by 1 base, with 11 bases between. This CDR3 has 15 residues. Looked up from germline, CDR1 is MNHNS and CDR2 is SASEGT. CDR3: CASSEEGGRSYEQYF. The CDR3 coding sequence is TGTGCCAGCAGTGAAGAGGGGGGCCGTTCCTACGAGCAGTACTTC.

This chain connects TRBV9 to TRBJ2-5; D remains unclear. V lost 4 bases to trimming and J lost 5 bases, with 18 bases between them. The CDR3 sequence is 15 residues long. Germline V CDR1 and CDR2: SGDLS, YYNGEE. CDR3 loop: CASSPRPRPAETQYF. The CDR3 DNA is TGTGCCAGCAGCCCCAGGCCACGGCCGGCGGAGACCCAGTACTTC.

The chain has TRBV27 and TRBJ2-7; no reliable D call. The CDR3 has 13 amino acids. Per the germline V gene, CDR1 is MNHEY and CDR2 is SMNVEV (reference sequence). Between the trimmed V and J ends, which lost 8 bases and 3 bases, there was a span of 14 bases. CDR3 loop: CASRFGRDYEQYF. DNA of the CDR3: TGTGCCAGCCGATTCGGCAGAGACTACGAGCAGTACTTC.

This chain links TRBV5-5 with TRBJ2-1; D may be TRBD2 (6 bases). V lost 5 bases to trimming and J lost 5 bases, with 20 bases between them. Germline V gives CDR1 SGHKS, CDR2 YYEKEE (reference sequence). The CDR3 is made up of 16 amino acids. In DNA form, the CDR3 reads TGTGCCAGCAGTCCCTCGAGGGTCGGGAGTAACAATGAGCAGTTCTTC. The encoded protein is CASSPSRVGSNNEQFF. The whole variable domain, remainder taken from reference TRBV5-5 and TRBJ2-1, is DAGVTQSPTHLIKTRGQQVTLRCSPISGHKSVSWYQQVLGQGPQFIFQYYEKEERGRGNFPDRFSARQFPNYSSELNVNALLLGDSALYLCASSPSRVGSNNEQFFGPGTRLTVL.